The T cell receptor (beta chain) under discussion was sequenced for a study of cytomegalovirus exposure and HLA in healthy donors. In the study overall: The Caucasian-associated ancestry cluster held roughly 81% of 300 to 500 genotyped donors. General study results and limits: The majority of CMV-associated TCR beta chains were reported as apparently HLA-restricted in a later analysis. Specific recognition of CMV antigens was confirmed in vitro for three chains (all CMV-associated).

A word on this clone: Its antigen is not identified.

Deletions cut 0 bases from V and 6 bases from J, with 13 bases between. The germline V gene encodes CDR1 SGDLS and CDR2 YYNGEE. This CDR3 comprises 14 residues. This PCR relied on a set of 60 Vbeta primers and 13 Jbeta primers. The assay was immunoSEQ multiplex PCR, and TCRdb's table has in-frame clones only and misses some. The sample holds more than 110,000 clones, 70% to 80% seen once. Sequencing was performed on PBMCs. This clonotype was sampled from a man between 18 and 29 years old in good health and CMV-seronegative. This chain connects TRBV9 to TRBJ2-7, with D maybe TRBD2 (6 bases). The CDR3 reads CASSVVGASVEQYF. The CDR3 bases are TGTGCCAGCAGCGTAGTTGGGGCTAGCGTCGAGCAGTACTTC.